Shown below are 12 T cell receptor beta chains from a single sample sequenced in a study of spatial heterogeneity in lung cancer. Time point reported: sample taken at primary tumor resection. MiXCR was run by TCRdb on the 5' RACE reads, yielding one entry per CDR3 protein. The repertoire includes over 50,000 distinct CDR3 sequences, approximately 6.3% of them detected once, and 14% to 15% sits in the top ten. Material: PBMCs, obtained at surgery. The receptors come from a female donor with early-stage non-small cell lung cancer.

This clonotype was seen repeatedly, ten times or more. This CDR3 is CASRPTGGVTEAFF. CDR3 DNA sequence: TGTGCCAGCAGGCCGACAGGGGGAGTCACTGAAGCTTTCTTT. This chain links TRBV12-3 or TRBV12-4 with TRBJ1-1; TRBD1 agrees at 9 bases. J was trimmed by 4 bases and V by 6 bases; bases with no gene match: 6. The CDR3 loop spans 14 amino acids.

This clonotype was recorded at least ten times. The chain is built from TRBV7-6 and TRBJ1-3; no definite D call. Germline CDR1 SGHVS, CDR2 FNYEAQ. V was shortened by 2 bases and J by 2 bases, with 13 bases between the two germline ends. The CDR3 has 16 amino acids. CDR3 sequence: CASSLRPQGTGNTIYF. DNA of the CDR3: TGTGCCAGCAGCTTACGGCCCCAAGGGACTGGAAACACCATATATTTT.

This clonotype came up a few times. As DNA, the CDR3 is TGTGCCAGCTCACCACAGCAGGGGGGCTCTGGGGCCAACGTCCTGACTTTC. Protein: CASSPQQGGSGANVLTF. V gene TRBV18 combines with J gene TRBJ2-6, with D tentatively TRBD1 (7 bases). Germline CDR1 and CDR2: KGHSH and LQKENI. This CDR3 contains 17 residues. V lost 1 base, J lost 0 bases, and 10 bases lay in between.

This chain links TRBV20-1 with TRBJ1-6; TRBD1 matches 7 bases. The junction had 5 bases not matched to a gene; V was cut back by 5 bases and J by 4 bases. Per germline, CDR1 DFQATT and CDR2 SNEGSKA (reference sequence). The CDR3 is 14 residues long. The CDR3 nucleotides read TGCAGTGCTCCGGCGGGACAGTATAATTCACCCCTCCACTTT. It encodes CSAPAGQYNSPLHF.

This clonotype occurred many times. The gene calls are TRBV27 and TRBJ1-1; 7 nucleotides line up with TRBD1. Germline-derived CDR1 and CDR2 are MNHEY and SMNVEV (reference sequence). J was trimmed by 6 bases and V by 3 bases; bases with no gene match: 4. The CDR3 consists of 13 residues. CDR3 DNA: TGTGCCAGCAGTTTGGGAGGGGGCGCTGAAGCTTTCTTT. Residues: CASSLGGGAEAFF.

At least ten counts were recorded for this clonotype. The V call is TRBV5-1, the J call TRBJ1-4; D is ambiguous. Germline CDR1 is SGHRS and CDR2 is YFSETQ. This CDR3 contains 14 residues. V lost 5 bases and J lost 2, with 10 bases in between. The CDR3 nucleotides read TGCGCCAGCAGAACTGAGAGGACTAATGAAAAACTGTTTTTT. It translates to CASRTERTNEKLFF. The full variable domain, rest sourced from reference TRBV5-1 and TRBJ1-4, is KAGVTQTPRYLIKTRGQQVTLSCSPISGHRSVSWYQQTPGQGLQFLFEYFSETQRNKGNFPGRFSGRQFSNSRSEMNVSTLELGDSALYLCASRTERTNEKLFFGSGTQLSVL.

This clonotype has a count of ten or more. The genes are TRBV28 and TRBJ2-2, with 8 nucleotides matching TRBD2. Germline V gives CDR1 MDHEN, CDR2 SYDVKM. Trimming removed 9 bases from V and 2 bases from J; junction bases left unmatched: 8. The CDR3 has 15 amino acids. The CDR3 DNA is TGTGCCAGTGCAAGCGGGAGCCCCAACACCGGGGAGCTGTTTTTT. It translates to CASASGSPNTGELFF.

This clonotype was seen at least ten times. V and J are TRBV30 and TRBJ1-2; D is perhaps TRBD1 (6 bases). V was trimmed by 3 bases and J by 7 bases, leaving 15 bases between them. The CDR3 has 13 residues. Germline assignment: CDR1 GTSNPN and CDR2 SVGIG (reference sequence). The CDR3 reads CAWRGTGLGGYTF. The CDR3 coding sequence is TGTGCCTGGAGGGGAACAGGGTTGGGTGGCTACACCTTC.

There are many counts of this clonotype. This chain joins TRBV28 and TRBJ2-3; D is possibly TRBD2 (5 bases). Germline-derived CDR1 and CDR2 are MDHEN and SYDVKM. The CDR3 runs to 14 residues. Trimming cost V 5 bases and J 2 bases, with 11 bases left between them. Written as DNA, the CDR3 is TGTGCCAGCAGTATGACTACCGACACAGATACGCAGTATTTT. Translated, it gives CASSMTTDTDTQYF. Variable domain in full (rest from reference TRBV28 and TRBJ2-3): DVKVTQSSRYLVKRTGEKVFLECVQDMDHENMFWYRQDPGLGLRLIYFSYDVKMKEKGDIPEGYSVSREKKERFSLILESASTNQTSMYLCASSMTTDTDTQYFGPGTRLTVL.

In this sample, this clonotype turned up a few times. The rearrangement links TRBV20-1 to TRBJ2-3; D gene unclear. This CDR3 comprises 14 residues. Germline CDR1 is DFQATT and CDR2 is SNEGSKA (reference sequence). Trimming stripped 4 bases from V and 2 bases from J, with 13 bases between. The CDR3 bases are TGCAGTGCTAACCCTTTCGGCCTCACAGATACGCAGTATTTT. Translating gives CSANPFGLTDTQYF.

There are a few counts of this clonotype. CDR3 sequence (DNA): TGTGCCAGCAGTCACAGGGATTATAATTCACCCCTCCACTTT. It codes for CASSHRDYNSPLHF. The chain recombines TRBV2 with TRBJ1-6, with TRBD1 as a possible D gene (6 bases). The ends were cut back, 5 bases at V and 4 bases at J, with 9 bases in the middle. The CDR3 is made up of 14 amino acids. Germline values: CDR1 SNHLY, CDR2 FYNNEI. Complete variable domain (other parts from reference TRBV2 and TRBJ1-6): EPEVTQTPSHQVTQMGQEVILRCVPISNHLYFYWYRQILGQKVEFLVSFYNNEISEKSEIFDDQFSVERPDGSNFTLKIRSTKLEDSAMYFCASSHRDYNSPLHFGNGTRLTVT.

The rearrangement joins TRBV20-1 to TRBJ2-3; the D gene is possibly TRBD2 (6 bases). Trimming removed 3 bases from V and 0 bases from J, with 16 bases in between. Germline V gives CDR1 DFQATT, CDR2 SNEGSKA (reference sequence). The CDR3 has 16 amino acids. In DNA, the CDR3 is TGCAGTGCTAGGGGGGTGGGACTTCCTAGCACAGATACGCAGTATTTT. Translating gives CSARGVGLPSTDTQYF.